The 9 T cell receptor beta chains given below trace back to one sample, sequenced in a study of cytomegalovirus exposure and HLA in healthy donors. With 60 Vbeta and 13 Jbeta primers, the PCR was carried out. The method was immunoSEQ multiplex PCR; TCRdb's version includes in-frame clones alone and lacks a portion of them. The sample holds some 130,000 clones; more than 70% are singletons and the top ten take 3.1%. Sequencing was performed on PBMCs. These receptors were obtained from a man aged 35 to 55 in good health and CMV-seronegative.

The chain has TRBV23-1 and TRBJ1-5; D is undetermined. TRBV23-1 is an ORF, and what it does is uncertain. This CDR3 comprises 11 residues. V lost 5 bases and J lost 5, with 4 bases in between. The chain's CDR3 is CASSSDQPQHF. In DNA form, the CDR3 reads TGCGCCAGCAGTTCCGATCAGCCCCAGCATTTT.

The CDR3 DNA sequence: TGTGCCAGCAGCCCCGGGACAGGCTATGGCTACACCTTC. It translates to CASSPGTGYGYTF. The chain employs TRBV11-2 and TRBJ1-2; 8 bases line up with TRBD1. The CDR3 runs to 13 residues. The germline gives CDR1 SGHAT, CDR2 FQNNGV. Germline trimming cut 5 bases from V and 4 bases from J; bases unmatched to any gene: 3.

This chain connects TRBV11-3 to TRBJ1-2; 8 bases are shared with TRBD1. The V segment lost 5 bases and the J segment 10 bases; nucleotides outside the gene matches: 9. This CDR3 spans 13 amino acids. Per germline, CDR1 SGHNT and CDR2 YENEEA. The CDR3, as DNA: TGTGCCAGCAGCATCCCGGGACAGGATTCCTACACCTTC. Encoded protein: CASSIPGQDSYTF.

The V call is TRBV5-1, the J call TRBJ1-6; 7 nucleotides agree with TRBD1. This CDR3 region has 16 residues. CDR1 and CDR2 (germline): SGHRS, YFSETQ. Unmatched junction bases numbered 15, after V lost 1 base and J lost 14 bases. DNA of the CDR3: TGCGCCAGCAGCTTGTCCACAGGGGACCCTTCGAGCTCCCTCCACTTT. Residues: CASSLSTGDPSSSLHF.

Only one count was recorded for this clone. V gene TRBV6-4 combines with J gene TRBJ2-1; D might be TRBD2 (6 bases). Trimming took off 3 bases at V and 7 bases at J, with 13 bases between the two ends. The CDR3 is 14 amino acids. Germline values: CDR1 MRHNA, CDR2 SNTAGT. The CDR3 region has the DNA TGTGCCAGCAGTGAAATTGGGGCGGGGAATGAGCAGTTCTTC. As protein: CASSEIGAGNEQFF.

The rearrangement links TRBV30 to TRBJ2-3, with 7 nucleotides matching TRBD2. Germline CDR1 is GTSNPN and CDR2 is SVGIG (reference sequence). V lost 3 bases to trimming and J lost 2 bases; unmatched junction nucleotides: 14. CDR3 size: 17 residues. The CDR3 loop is CAWSRPVGGAHTDTQYF. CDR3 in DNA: TGTGCCTGGAGCCGGCCCGTGGGAGGGGCCCACACAGATACGCAGTATTTT.

This CDR3 is CASSQMHQAGDVNEQFF. Written as DNA, the CDR3 is TGTGCCAGCAGCCAGATGCACCAAGCGGGAGACGTGAATGAGCAGTTCTTC. The V gene is TRBV21-1, the J gene TRBJ2-1; the DNA was not compared with TRBD2, the D call given in the table. TRBV21-1 is a listed pseudogene. The CDR3 extends over 17 amino acids.

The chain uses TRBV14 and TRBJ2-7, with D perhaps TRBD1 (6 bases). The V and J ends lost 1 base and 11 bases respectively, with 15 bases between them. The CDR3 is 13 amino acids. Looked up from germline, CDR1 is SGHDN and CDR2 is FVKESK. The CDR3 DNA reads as TGTGCCAGCAGCCAAGCAACAGGGAAAAGGGAGTACTTC. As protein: CASSQATGKREYF.

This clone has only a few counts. The CDR3 here is CASSAGGGYEQYF. The CDR3 DNA reads TGTGCCAGCAGTGCCGGCGGCGGCTACGAGCAGTACTTC. This rearrangement joins TRBV25-1 to TRBJ2-7; no clear D gene. The ends were cut back, 4 bases at V and 3 bases at J, with 10 bases in the middle. CDR1 and CDR2 (germline): MGHDK, SYGVNS. The CDR3 loop spans 13 amino acids.